This entry features one T cell receptor (beta chain) sequence. The antigen is unknown. This specimen belongs to a study of graft-versus-host responses after intestinal transplantation. Looking at the study overall: Transplants were multivisceral, liver-intestinal, or isolated intestinal. Every recipient had anti-thymocyte globulin induction and about three years of tacrolimus plus steroids.

TCRdb keeps only in-frame clones here, not all; method: immunoSEQ multiplex PCR. The table shows 95,000 to 110,000 clones, with more than 75% occurring only once. V dropped 1 base and J dropped 3 bases, with 16 bases sitting between them. Germline CDR1 is LGHNA and CDR2 is YNFKEQ. The CDR3 loop spans 16 amino acids. The study's findings and limits: Among recipient marrow samples, GvH clones were found; some appeared first in ileum or blood. Early post-transplant falls in HvG clones accompanied the peak levels of circulating GvH clones.

This specimen consisted of unstimulated CD4+ T cells sorted from spleen or lymph node cells, obtained before intestinal transplant. This chain joins TRBV4-2 and TRBJ2-7, with a possible D match to TRBD2 (5 bases). The sequence derives from a human donor who received an intestinal transplant. CDR3 residues: CASSQGELAALYEQYF. The CDR3 nucleotides read TGTGCCAGCAGCCAAGGGGAGCTAGCAGCTCTCTACGAGCAGTACTTC.